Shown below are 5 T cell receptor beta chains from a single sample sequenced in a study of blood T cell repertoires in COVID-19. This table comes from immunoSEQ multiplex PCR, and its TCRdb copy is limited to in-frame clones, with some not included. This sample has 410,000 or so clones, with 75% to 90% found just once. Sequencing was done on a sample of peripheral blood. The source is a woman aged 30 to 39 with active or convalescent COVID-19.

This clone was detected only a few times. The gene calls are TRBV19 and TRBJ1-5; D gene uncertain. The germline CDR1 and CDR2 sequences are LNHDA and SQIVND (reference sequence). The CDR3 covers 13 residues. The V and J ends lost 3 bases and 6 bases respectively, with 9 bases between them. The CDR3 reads CASSIGVVQPQHF. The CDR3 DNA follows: TGTGCCAGTAGTATCGGTGTGGTTCAGCCCCAGCATTTT. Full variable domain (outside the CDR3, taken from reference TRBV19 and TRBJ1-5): DGGITQSPKYLFRKEGQNVTLSCEQNLNHDAMYWYRQDPGQGLRLIYYSQIVNDFQKGDIAEGYSVSREKKESFPLTVTSAQKNPTAFYLCASSIGVVQPQHFGDGTRLSIL.

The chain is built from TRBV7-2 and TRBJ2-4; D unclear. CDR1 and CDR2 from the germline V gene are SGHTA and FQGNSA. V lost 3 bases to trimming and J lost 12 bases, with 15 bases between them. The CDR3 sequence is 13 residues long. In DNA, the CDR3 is TGTGCCAGCAGCTTTAGTATTCTACCCGATCAGTACTTC. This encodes CASSFSILPDQYF.

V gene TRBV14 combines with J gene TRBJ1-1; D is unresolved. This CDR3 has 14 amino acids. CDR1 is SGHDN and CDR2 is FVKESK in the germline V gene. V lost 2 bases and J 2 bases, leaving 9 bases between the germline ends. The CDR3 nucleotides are TGTGCCAGCAGCCAAAAGGGAGTTAACACTGAAGCTTTCTTT. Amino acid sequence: CASSQKGVNTEAFF. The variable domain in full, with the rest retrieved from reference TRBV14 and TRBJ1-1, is EAGVTQFPSHSVIEKGQTVTLRCDPISGHDNLYWYRRVMGKEIKFLLHFVKESKQDESGMPNNRFLAERTGGTYSTLKVQPAELEDSGVYFCASSQKGVNTEAFFGQGTRLTVV.

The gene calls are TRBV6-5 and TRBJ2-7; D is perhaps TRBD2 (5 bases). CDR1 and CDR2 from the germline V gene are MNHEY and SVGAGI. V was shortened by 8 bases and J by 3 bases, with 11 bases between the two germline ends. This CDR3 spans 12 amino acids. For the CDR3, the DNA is TGTGCCAGCGAGTCCGAGGGCTACGAGCAGTACTTC. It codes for CASESEGYEQYF.

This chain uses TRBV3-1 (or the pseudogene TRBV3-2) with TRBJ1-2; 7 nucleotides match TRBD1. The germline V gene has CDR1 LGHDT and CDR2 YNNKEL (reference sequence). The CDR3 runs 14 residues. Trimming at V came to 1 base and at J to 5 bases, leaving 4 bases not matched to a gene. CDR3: CASSQGRGQYGYTF. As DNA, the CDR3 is TGTGCCAGCAGCCAAGGTAGGGGACAGTATGGCTACACCTTC.